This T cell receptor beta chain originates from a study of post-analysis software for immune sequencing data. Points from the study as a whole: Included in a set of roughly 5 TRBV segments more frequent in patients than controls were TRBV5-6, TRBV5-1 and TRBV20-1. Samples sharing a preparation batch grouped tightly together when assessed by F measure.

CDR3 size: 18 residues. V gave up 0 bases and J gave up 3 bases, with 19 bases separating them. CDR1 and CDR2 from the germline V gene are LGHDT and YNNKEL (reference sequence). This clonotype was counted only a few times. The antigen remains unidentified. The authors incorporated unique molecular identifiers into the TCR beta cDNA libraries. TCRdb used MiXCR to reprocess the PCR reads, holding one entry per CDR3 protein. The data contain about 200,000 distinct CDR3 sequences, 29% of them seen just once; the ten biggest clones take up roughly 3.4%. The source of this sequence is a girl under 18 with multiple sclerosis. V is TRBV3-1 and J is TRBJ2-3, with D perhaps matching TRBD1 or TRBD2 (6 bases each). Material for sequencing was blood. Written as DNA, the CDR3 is TGTGCCAGCAGCCAAGATCGATGGGGGCGGGACGGGACAGATACGCAGTATTTT. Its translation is CASSQDRWGRDGTDTQYF.